One and the same sample provided the 28 T cell receptor beta chains below, sequenced in a study of T cell changes during pregnancy in multiple sclerosis. Repertoires were generated with immunoSEQ multiplex PCR, while TCRdb's copy carries only in-frame clones and drops some. The top ten clones hold approximately 2% of a sample with about 100,000 clones, approximately 92% of them seen once. This specimen was peripheral blood, taken after pregnancy. These receptors all come from a female donor with multiple sclerosis, enrolled in a pregnancy study.

The J gene is TRBJ1-2, the V gene TRBV5-1, with TRBD1 identical over 11 bases. The trim removed 4 bases at V and 8 bases at J, leaving 7 bases unmatched. The CDR3 loop spans 14 amino acids. Germline V gene lookup returns CDR1 SGHRS and CDR2 YFSETQ. The CDR3 is CASSPGQGAVGYTF. The DNA for the CDR3 is TGCGCCAGCAGCCCCGGACAGGGGGCGGTAGGCTACACCTTC.

This rearrangement joins TRBV7-7 to TRBJ2-3; D not certain. Trimming removed 4 bases from V and 0 bases from J, with 8 bases in between. The V gene's germline CDR1 is SSHAT and CDR2 FNYEAQ (reference sequence). The CDR3 extends over 14 amino acids. CDR3 amino acids: CASSSAGSTDTQYF. The CDR3 region has the DNA TGTGCCAGCAGCTCAGCCGGGAGCACAGATACGCAGTATTTT.

The chain joins TRBV2 to TRBJ2-3; tentative D call: TRBD2 (6 bases). The CDR3 runs to 14 residues. Germline V gene data show CDR1 as SNHLY and CDR2 as FYNNEI. Trimming stripped 6 bases from V and 2 bases from J, with 12 bases between. The CDR3 reads CASRGGLSTDTQYF. CDR3 DNA sequence: TGTGCCAGCAGGGGGGGACTTTCCACAGATACGCAGTATTTT.

Written as DNA, the CDR3 is TGTGCCAGCAGCCCGTCGGAGGGGGCGGCTGAAGCTTTCTTT. The encoded protein is CASSPSEGAAEAFF. The chain combines TRBV7-9 with TRBJ1-1; 7 bases are a match to TRBD1. The CDR3 totals 14 residues. Germline assignment: CDR1 SEHNR and CDR2 FQNEAQ (reference sequence). J gave up 6 bases and V 5 bases, and 9 bases lay outside the gene matches.

The chain combines TRBV4-3 with TRBJ2-1; 10 nucleotides agree with TRBD1. Germline values: CDR1 LGHNA, CDR2 YSLEER. V trimming: 0 bases; J trimming: 4 bases; junction bases outside the gene matches: 0. This CDR3 has 15 residues. CDR3 DNA sequence: TGCGCCAGCAGCCAAGAGGGACAGGGGTACAATGAGCAGTTCTTC. Its translation is CASSQEGQGYNEQFF.

V and J are TRBV28 and TRBJ1-3; D possibly corresponds to TRBD1 (5 bases). The CDR3 totals 16 residues. The V end lost 4 bases, the J end lost 4 bases, and 17 bases lay between the germline ends. Germline V lookup: CDR1 MDHEN, CDR2 SYDVKM. The CDR3 protein is CASSSRTLKGGNTIYF. The CDR3 nucleotides read TGTGCCAGCAGTTCACGGACACTAAAAGGCGGAAACACCATATATTTT.

In this sample, this clone turned up a few times. This chain links TRBV2 with TRBJ2-7; D is uncertain. V dropped 4 bases and J dropped 4 bases, with 5 bases sitting between them. From germline, CDR1 is SNHLY and CDR2 FYNNEI. The CDR3 runs to 11 residues. The CDR3 loop reads CASSVAYEQYF. The CDR3 nucleotides are TGTGCCAGCAGTGTCGCGTACGAGCAGTACTTC.

The chain carries TRBV25-1 and TRBJ2-3; TRBD1 matches at 7 bases. The CDR3 is made up of 15 amino acids. Germline CDR1 reads MGHDK; CDR2 reads SYGVNS. The ends lost 3 bases at V and 0 bases at J; junction bases unmatched: 3. The chain's CDR3 is CASSDRGISTDTQYF. The CDR3, as DNA: TGTGCCAGCAGTGACAGGGGGATAAGCACAGATACGCAGTATTTT.

CDR3 region: CASSWTGEGTGELFF. DNA of the CDR3: TGTGCCAGCAGTTGGACAGGGGAGGGTACCGGGGAGCTGTTTTTT. The chain joins TRBV6-5 to TRBJ2-2, with 9 nucleotides matching TRBD1. Per germline, CDR1 MNHEY and CDR2 SVGAGI. V gave up 4 bases and J gave up 5 bases; unmatched junction bases: 5. CDR3 length equals 15 residues.

The chain uses TRBV9 and TRBJ2-7, with 7 bases matching TRBD2. Per germline, CDR1 SGDLS and CDR2 YYNGEE. The CDR3 totals 15 residues. Trimming took 0 bases from V and 0 from J; bases not matched to a gene: 3. The CDR3 region has the DNA TGTGCCAGCAGCGTAGGGGGGGGGAACTCCTACGAGCAGTACTTC. Residues: CASSVGGGNSYEQYF.

In DNA, the CDR3 is TGTGCCAGCAGCCGCGGGACCCCGGGACTCCAAACGGACTATGGCTACACCTTC. This gives the protein CASSRGTPGLQTDYGYTF. The chain couples TRBV7-9 to TRBJ1-2; perhaps TRBD1 as D (5 bases). The CDR3 spans 18 residues. Trimming took off 5 bases at V and 3 bases at J, with 25 bases between the two ends. Germline CDR1 SEHNR, CDR2 FQNEAQ (reference sequence).

About this clone itself: Other DNA sequences in this sample translate to the same CDR3. The V and J genes are TRBV5-6 and TRBJ1-2; D may be TRBD1 (5 bases). There are 13 residues in the CDR3. V was clipped by 1 base and J by 4 bases, with 8 bases between them. Germline CDR1 SGHDT, CDR2 YYEEEE. Here the CDR3 DNA reads TGTGCCAGCAGCTTGAGCGGGGGCTATGGCTACACCTTC. The encoded protein is CASSLSGGYGYTF.

V and J are TRBV27 and TRBJ2-1; D may be TRBD2 (6 bases). Germline lookup yields CDR1 MNHEY and CDR2 SMNVEV (reference sequence). With 6 bases removed from V and 7 bases from J, the gap between germline ends came to 7 bases. The CDR3 is 11 amino acids. The CDR3 is CASRGGNEQFF. The CDR3, as DNA: TGTGCCAGCAGGGGGGGAAATGAGCAGTTCTTC.

The chain is built from TRBV11-3 and TRBJ1-4; TRBD1 agrees at 8 bases. Germline CDR1 is SGHNT and CDR2 is YENEEA. The CDR3 extends over 15 amino acids. V shed 1 base and J 7 bases; nucleotides not matched to a gene: 5. CDR3 DNA: TGTGCCAGCAGCTTAGGCGACAGGGGATTTGAAAAACTGTTTTTT. Residues: CASSLGDRGFEKLFF.

The CDR3 loop reads CASSQDWRGPGGYTF. The CDR3 DNA follows: TGCGCCAGCAGCCAAGATTGGAGGGGGCCTGGTGGCTACACCTTC. The V and J genes are TRBV4-3 and TRBJ1-2, with 7 bases identical to TRBD1. Unmatched junction bases numbered 8, after V lost 0 bases and J lost 7 bases. The CDR3 is made up of 15 amino acids. The V gene's germline CDR1 is LGHNA and CDR2 YSLEER.

This clone has a handful of counts. The gene calls are TRBV11-2 and TRBJ1-1; D is possibly TRBD1 (5 bases). The CDR3 contains 14 residues. V was pared by 3 bases and J by 4 bases, with 12 bases between. The V gene's germline CDR1 is SGHAT and CDR2 FQNNGV. CDR3 region: CASSLAGRRTEAFF. The CDR3 DNA sequence: TGTGCCAGCAGCTTGGCAGGGAGGCGCACTGAAGCTTTCTTT.

On this clone: This sample includes further DNA sequences coding for the same CDR3. The V gene is TRBV5-6, the J gene TRBJ1-5, with 7 positions matching TRBD1. The CDR3 sequence is 14 residues long. Germline V CDR1 and CDR2: SGHDT, YYEEEE. V was pared by 0 bases and J by 7 bases, with 4 bases of the junction left unmatched. The CDR3 DNA reads TGTGCCAGCAGCTTGGGACAGGGCTACCAGCCCCAGCATTTT. Its protein product is CASSLGQGYQPQHF.

CDR3 in amino acids: CASSWGQYNEQFF. As DNA, the CDR3 is TGTGCCAGCAGCTGGGGCCAATACAATGAGCAGTTCTTC. The chain employs TRBV7-9 and TRBJ2-1, with D possibly matching TRBD1 (5 bases). From germline, CDR1 is SEHNR and CDR2 FQNEAQ (reference sequence). This CDR3 has 13 amino acids. Between the trimmed V and J ends, which lost 4 bases and 4 bases, there was a span of 8 bases.

V gene TRBV9 combines with J gene TRBJ2-1; 16 bases line up with TRBD2. The CDR3 has 15 residues. Germline V gene lookup returns CDR1 SGDLS and CDR2 YYNGEE. With V trimmed by 0 bases and J by 12 bases, 3 bases remained unmatched. The CDR3 here is CASSVEGLAGGGQFF. The DNA of the CDR3 is TGTGCCAGCAGCGTAGAGGGACTAGCGGGAGGGGGGCAGTTCTTC.

The chain has TRBV7-2 and TRBJ2-7; 11 positions agree with TRBD2. The CDR3 is made up of 18 amino acids. Germline CDR1 reads SGHTA; CDR2 reads FQGNSA. Trimming cost V 6 bases and J 2 bases; bases outside gene matches: 15. The CDR3 DNA reads TGTGCCAGCAGGTCGGGTGATAGCGGGGGGGTTAAGCCCTACGAGCAGTACTTC. It specifies CASRSGDSGGVKPYEQYF.

V usage is TRBV5-5 and J usage is TRBJ1-4; 8 bases are shared with TRBD1. CDR3 size: 14 residues. V dropped 1 base and J dropped 8; count of bases not matched to a gene: 4. CDR1 and CDR2 from the germline V gene are SGHKS and YYEKEE (reference sequence). The CDR3 DNA reads TGTGCCAGCAGCTTGCTCCAGGGGGCAGAAAAACTGTTTTTT. This encodes CASSLLQGAEKLFF.

The rearrangement links TRBV18 to TRBJ2-7; 10 bases are a match to TRBD2. This CDR3 spans 17 amino acids. CDR1 is KGHSH, CDR2 LQKENI, per germline. V was pared by 3 bases and J by 3 bases, with 11 bases of the junction left unmatched. The CDR3 DNA sequence: TGTGCCAGCTCACCCATCCCTAGCGGGAGAAGTTACTACGAGCAGTACTTC. This translates into CASSPIPSGRSYYEQYF.

The gene calls are TRBV2 and TRBJ1-1; no definite D call. The germline gives CDR1 SNHLY, CDR2 FYNNEI. The V and J ends lost 5 bases and 1 base respectively, with 8 bases between them. The CDR3 loop spans 13 amino acids. CDR3: CASSLTGNTEAFF. DNA for the CDR3: TGTGCCAGCAGTTTGACGGGGAACACTGAAGCTTTCTTT. Variable domain in full (rest from reference TRBV2 and TRBJ1-1): EPEVTQTPSHQVTQMGQEVILRCVPISNHLYFYWYRQILGQKVEFLVSFYNNEISEKSEIFDDQFSVERPDGSNFTLKIRSTKLEDSAMYFCASSLTGNTEAFFGQGTRLTVV.

The table lists this clone with a count of one. The CDR3 DNA sequence: TGCGCCAGCAGCTTGGCTGGAGGGATGATAGATACGCAGTATTTT. It encodes CASSLAGGMIDTQYF. V usage is TRBV5-1 and J usage is TRBJ2-3, with TRBD2 as a possible D gene (6 bases). Trimming pared 0 bases from V and 5 bases from J, leaving 13 bases between. The germline V gene encodes CDR1 SGHRS and CDR2 YFSETQ. The CDR3 runs 15 residues.

This chain connects TRBV27 to TRBJ2-3; 7 nucleotides align to TRBD2. CDR3 length: 15 residues. Germline V gives CDR1 MNHEY, CDR2 SMNVEV (reference sequence). J was trimmed by 2 bases and V by 2 bases; bases with no gene match: 4. CDR3 in DNA: TGTGCCAGCAGTTTAGCTAGCGGCGACACAGATACGCAGTATTTT. It codes for CASSLASGDTDTQYF.

The chain carries TRBV9 and TRBJ1-1, with D possibly matching TRBD1 (6 bases). V lost 0 bases, J lost 0 bases, and 15 bases lay in between. From germline, CDR1 is SGDLS and CDR2 YYNGEE. The CDR3 runs to 17 residues. As DNA, the CDR3 is TGTGCCAGCAGCGTAGGAGGCAGCAGGGACATGAACACTGAAGCTTTCTTT. It specifies CASSVGGSRDMNTEAFF.

The chain links TRBV2 to TRBJ2-4; possibly TRBD1 for D (5 bases). This CDR3 contains 17 residues. Germline values: CDR1 SNHLY, CDR2 FYNNEI. V lost 3 bases and J 0 bases, leaving 15 bases between the germline ends. CDR3 nucleotide sequence: TGTGCCAGCAGTGAGGGGCTCTTGGGTCTAGCCAAAAACATTCAGTACTTC. Residues: CASSEGLLGLAKNIQYF.

The chain is built from TRBV5-8 and TRBJ2-5, with 7 bases fitting TRBD1. V lost 0 bases and J lost 3; bases outside the gene matches: 2. This CDR3 spans 14 amino acids. The germline CDR1 and CDR2 sequences are SGHTS and YDEGEE. As DNA, the CDR3 is TGTGCCAGCAGCTTGGGCCAGGGGGAAGAGACCCAGTACTTC. Translation gives CASSLGQGEETQYF. Filled out from reference TRBV5-8 and TRBJ2-5, the complete variable domain reads EAGVTQSPTHLIKTRGQQATLRCSPISGHTSVYWYQQALGLGLQFLLWYDEGEERNRGNFPPRFSGRQFPNYSSELNVNALELEDSALYLCASSLGQGEETQYFGPGTRLLVL.